This T cell receptor (beta chain) comes out of a study of beta chain features in type 1 diabetes. Notes on this clone: Its antigen is as yet unknown.

The CDR3 is made up of 16 amino acids. V shed 4 bases, J shed 4 bases, and the junction held 6 bases outside the gene matches. Germline CDR1 SGHRS, CDR2 YFSETQ. Study-level points and caveats: Highly expressing activated T cells could be over-counted with a cDNA template. VDJ junctions from type 1 diabetes patients carried fewer insertions and larger deletions. Patients' naive, central memory and Treg TCRB repertoires seemed closer to one another than those of healthy donors. TCRB CDR3s were moderately but significantly shorter in Type 1 diabetes patients in all four CD4+ subsets.

What was sequenced were expressed TCRB transcripts, since all of the isolated RNA had been reverse transcribed. Repertoires were generated with immunoSEQ multiplex PCR, while TCRdb's copy carries only in-frame clones and drops some. The repertoire holds roughly 170,000 clones, with less than 15% as singletons. This clonotype was sampled from a woman aged 18-29 years in good health. Sequenced input: central memory CD4+ T cells from blood. The chain combines TRBV5-1 with TRBJ2-5; 14 positions match TRBD2. CDR3 bases: TGCGCCAGCAGCGAGGGACTAGCGGGAGTACCAGAGACCCAGTACTTC. It encodes CASSEGLAGVPETQYF.